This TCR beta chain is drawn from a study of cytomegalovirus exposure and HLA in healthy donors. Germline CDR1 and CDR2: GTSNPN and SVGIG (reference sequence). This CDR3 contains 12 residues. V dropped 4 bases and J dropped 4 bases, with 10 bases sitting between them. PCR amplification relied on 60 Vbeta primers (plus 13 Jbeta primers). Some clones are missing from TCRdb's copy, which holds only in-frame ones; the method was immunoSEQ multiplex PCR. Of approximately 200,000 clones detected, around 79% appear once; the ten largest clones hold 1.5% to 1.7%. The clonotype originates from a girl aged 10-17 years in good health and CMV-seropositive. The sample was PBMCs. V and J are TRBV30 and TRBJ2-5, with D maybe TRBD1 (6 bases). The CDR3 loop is CAWNEGGETQYF. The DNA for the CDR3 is TGTGCCTGGAATGAAGGGGGAGAGACCCAGTACTTC.